This is a list of T cell receptor beta chains from one sample in a study of T-cell reconstitution after alpha-beta-depleted transplantation in children. TCRdb re-called the PCR reads through MiXCR, storing one row per CDR3 protein. The top ten clones hold around 4.5% of a sample with about 830,000 distinct CDR3 sequences, approximately 15% of them seen once. The input for sequencing was PBMCs, mostly from graft donor cells, taken 360 days after TCRalphabeta/CD19-depleted stem cell transplant. The receptors shown here come from a male patient aged 10 to 17 who had a stem cell transplant for acute lymphoblastic leukemia, so the T cells may come from the graft donor. The CDR3 runs from the conserved cysteine through the conserved F or W. Fields, in order: clone size, D gene, V gene, J gene, CDR3 DNA, CDR3 protein. D genes are given only for firm matches. Clone sizes are given selectively: once, few, many, or a class where the clone is expanded.

abundance: NA; d_gene: TRBD1; v_gene: TRBV20-1; j_gene: TRBJ2-1; CDR3nt: TGCAGTGCCAGCGCCCGATGGGGACAGCGAGCTTCCTTGAATGAGCAGTTCTTC; CDR3aa: CSASARWGQRASLNEQFF
abundance: NA; d_gene: NA; v_gene: TRBV6-5; j_gene: TRBJ2-5; CDR3nt: TGTGCCAGCAGTTACTCGACCAGCGGACTAGAGACCCAGTACTTC; CDR3aa: CASSYSTSGLETQYF
abundance: few; d_gene: NA; v_gene: TRBV20-1; j_gene: TRBJ1-5; CDR3nt: TGCAGTGCTAGAGTATTTATGGGGCCCCAGCATTTT; CDR3aa: CSARVFMGPQHF
abundance: NA; d_gene: TRBD2; v_gene: TRBV6-1; j_gene: TRBJ2-3; CDR3nt: TGTGCCAGCAGAAGCGGGACCTACTCGGATACGCAGTATTTT; CDR3aa: CASRSGTYSDTQYF
abundance: few; d_gene: NA; v_gene: TRBV4-1; j_gene: TRBJ1-2; CDR3nt: TGCGCCAGCAGCCAATATGAGGTCGGACATGGCTACACCTTC; CDR3aa: CASSQYEVGHGYTF
abundance: few; d_gene: TRBD2; v_gene: TRBV3-1; j_gene: TRBJ2-3; CDR3nt: TGTGCCAGCAGCCAAGAGAAGGTAGCGGGAAGTACAGATACGCAGTATTTT; CDR3aa: CASSQEKVAGSTDTQYF
abundance: many; d_gene: TRBD2; v_gene: TRBV29-1; j_gene: TRBJ2-5; CDR3nt: TGCAGCGTGGACAGCGGGAGCTGGGAGACCCAGTACTTC; CDR3aa: CSVDSGSWETQYF
abundance: many; d_gene: NA; v_gene: TRBV5-1; j_gene: TRBJ2-7; CDR3nt: TGCGCCAGCAGCCCAAGGCCGCCGACCTACGAGCAGTACTTC; CDR3aa: CASSPRPPTYEQYF
abundance: many; d_gene: TRBD2; v_gene: TRBV5-1; j_gene: TRBJ2-1; CDR3nt: TGCGCCAGCAGCTTGCAGGCTAGCGGGGCCAGGGAGCAGTTCTTC; CDR3aa: CASSLQASGAREQFF
abundance: many; d_gene: TRBD1; v_gene: TRBV5-1; j_gene: TRBJ2-5; CDR3nt: TGCGCCAGCAGCTTGCTGTGGACAGGGGGTAAGGGCGAGACCCAGTACTTC; CDR3aa: CASSLLWTGGKGETQYF
abundance: NA; d_gene: TRBD1; v_gene: TRBV4-1; j_gene: TRBJ2-2; CDR3nt: TGCGCCAGCAGCCTTCGACCGGGACAGAGCTCTTCGAACACCGGGGAGCTGTTTTTT; CDR3aa: CASSLRPGQSSSNTGELFF
abundance: few; d_gene: TRBD2; v_gene: TRBV6-1; j_gene: TRBJ2-7; CDR3nt: TGTGCCAGCATTGGCCTAGCGGGGGTTACCTACGAGCAGTACTTC; CDR3aa: CASIGLAGVTYEQYF
abundance: few; d_gene: NA; v_gene: TRBV6-4; j_gene: TRBJ2-2; CDR3nt: TGTGCCAGCAGTCCCCCCAAGACCGGGGAGCTGTTTTTT; CDR3aa: CASSPPKTGELFF
abundance: few; d_gene: TRBD2; v_gene: TRBV4-1; j_gene: TRBJ2-7; CDR3nt: TGCGCCAGCAGCCAAGTTCTAGCGGGAGGAGTTCAGTACTTC; CDR3aa: CASSQVLAGGVQYF
abundance: few; d_gene: TRBD1; v_gene: TRBV5-8; j_gene: TRBJ2-3; CDR3nt: TGTGCCAGCAGCTTGAGGTTCGGGACAGGGAAAGATACGCAGTATTTT; CDR3aa: CASSLRFGTGKDTQYF
abundance: many; d_gene: NA; v_gene: TRBV29-1; j_gene: TRBJ1-1; CDR3nt: TGCAGCGCCGGACACCTGAACACTGAAGCTTTCTTT; CDR3aa: CSAGHLNTEAFF
abundance: few; d_gene: NA; v_gene: TRBV27; j_gene: TRBJ2-7; CDR3nt: TGTGCCAGCAGTTTAACCCAGGTCTCCTACGAGCAGTACTTC; CDR3aa: CASSLTQVSYEQYF
abundance: once; d_gene: NA; v_gene: TRBV4-2; j_gene: TRBJ2-7; CDR3nt: TGTGCCAGCGGCCCCCACTACGAGCAGTACTTC; CDR3aa: CASGPHYEQYF
abundance: NA; d_gene: TRBD1; v_gene: TRBV5-1; j_gene: TRBJ1-2; CDR3nt: TGCGCCAGCAGCACGAGGACAGGGGGCGTTGAAGGCTACACCTTC; CDR3aa: CASSTRTGGVEGYTF
abundance: NA; d_gene: NA; v_gene: TRBV9; j_gene: TRBJ2-2; CDR3nt: TGTGCCAGCAGCGTAGTAACGGGGGCAACCGGGGAGCTGTTTTTT; CDR3aa: CASSVVTGATGELFF
abundance: NA; d_gene: NA; v_gene: TRBV21-1; j_gene: TRBJ2-7; CDR3nt: TGTGCCAGCAGCCTAGAGGGACAGGGGGCGACCTACGAGCAGTACTTC; CDR3aa: CASSLEGQGATYEQYF
abundance: few; d_gene: TRBD1; v_gene: TRBV4-1; j_gene: TRBJ2-1; CDR3nt: TGCGCCAGCAGCCAAGAGGGAAATCCAGGGGGCGATGAGCAGTTCTTC; CDR3aa: CASSQEGNPGGDEQFF
abundance: NA; d_gene: NA; v_gene: TRBV29-1; j_gene: TRBJ2-2; CDR3nt: TGCAGCGTTGTAACAGCGAACACCGGGGAGCTGTTTTTT; CDR3aa: CSVVTANTGELFF
abundance: many; d_gene: NA; v_gene: TRBV2; j_gene: TRBJ2-1; CDR3nt: TGTGCCAGCATACTAGACTCCTACAATGAGCAGTTCTTC; CDR3aa: CASILDSYNEQFF
abundance: NA; d_gene: NA; v_gene: TRBV19; j_gene: TRBJ2-2; CDR3nt: TGTGCCAGTAGTTCGACAGGTCCCACTTTATTGACCGGGGAGCTGTTTTTT; CDR3aa: CASSSTGPTLLTGELFF
abundance: few; d_gene: NA; v_gene: TRBV27; j_gene: TRBJ1-2; CDR3nt: TGTGCCAGCAGTCCCCGAAAGTCGTATGGCTACACCTTC; CDR3aa: CASSPRKSYGYTF
abundance: few; d_gene: NA; v_gene: TRBV12-5; j_gene: TRBJ2-2; CDR3nt: TGTGCTAGTGGGCCAGGGTTCCCCGGGGAGCTGTTTTTT; CDR3aa: CASGPGFPGELFF
abundance: few; d_gene: TRBD2; v_gene: TRBV11-1; j_gene: TRBJ2-1; CDR3nt: TGTGCCAGCAGCCATCTAGCGGGAGTAGACAATGAGCAGTTCTTC; CDR3aa: CASSHLAGVDNEQFF
abundance: few; d_gene: NA; v_gene: TRBV24-1; j_gene: TRBJ1-5; CDR3nt: TGTGCCACCAGTGATTTATATCACCGGGAAAATCAGCCCCAGCATTTT; CDR3aa: CATSDLYHRENQPQHF
abundance: many; d_gene: TRBD1; v_gene: TRBV20-1; j_gene: TRBJ2-1; CDR3nt: TGCAGTGCTAGTCAAAGGACAGGGGACTACAATGAGCAGTTCTTC; CDR3aa: CSASQRTGDYNEQFF
abundance: few; d_gene: TRBD2; v_gene: TRBV12-3/TRBV12-4; j_gene: TRBJ2-3; CDR3nt: TGTGCCAGCAGTTCGCGCTACAGTGACCCCAGCGGGAGGGCAGGGTATACGCAGTATTTT; CDR3aa: CASSSRYSDPSGRAGYTQYF
abundance: many; d_gene: NA; v_gene: TRBV20-1; j_gene: TRBJ2-1; CDR3nt: TGCAGTGCCGCAGACGCTTCCAATGAGCAGTTCTTC; CDR3aa: CSAADASNEQFF
abundance: NA; d_gene: NA; v_gene: TRBV18; j_gene: TRBJ1-5; CDR3nt: TGTGCCAGCTCATTCTCGAAGAGCAATCAGCCCCAGCATTTT; CDR3aa: CASSFSKSNQPQHF
abundance: few; d_gene: NA; v_gene: TRBV4-1; j_gene: TRBJ2-7; CDR3nt: TGCGCCAGCAGCCAAGTTACCCCTGGGTCGGTCGAGCAGTACTTC; CDR3aa: CASSQVTPGSVEQYF
abundance: NA; d_gene: TRBD1; v_gene: TRBV13; j_gene: TRBJ2-7; CDR3nt: TGTGCCAGCACCCCCGGGACAGGCGCCAACGAGCAGTACTTC; CDR3aa: CASTPGTGANEQYF
abundance: few; d_gene: NA; v_gene: TRBV12-3/TRBV12-4; j_gene: TRBJ2-7; CDR3nt: TGTGCCAGCAGTACTGCGGGACAGTTAAGCTACGAGCAGTACTTC; CDR3aa: CASSTAGQLSYEQYF
abundance: NA; d_gene: NA; v_gene: TRBV29-1; j_gene: TRBJ1-1; CDR3nt: TGCAGCGCCGACGGGGGAATGAACACTGAAGCTTTCTTT; CDR3aa: CSADGGMNTEAFF
abundance: many; d_gene: TRBD1; v_gene: TRBV4-2; j_gene: TRBJ2-7; CDR3nt: TGTGCCAGCAGCCATAGGTGGACAGGGAATGGCTCCTACGAGCAGTACTTC; CDR3aa: CASSHRWTGNGSYEQYF
abundance: NA; d_gene: NA; v_gene: TRBV20-1; j_gene: TRBJ2-2; CDR3nt: TGCAGTGCTAGGGAAAAGGGGATCGGGGAGCTGTTTTTT; CDR3aa: CSAREKGIGELFF
abundance: NA; d_gene: NA; v_gene: TRBV4-1; j_gene: TRBJ2-5; CDR3nt: TGCGCCAGCAGCCAGGGAGGCGGGGATGGTGAAGAGACCCAGTACTTC; CDR3aa: CASSQGGGDGEETQYF
abundance: NA; d_gene: TRBD1; v_gene: TRBV10-3; j_gene: TRBJ1-2; CDR3nt: TGTGCCATCAGACCCGGGACAGGGGACGGCTACACCTTC; CDR3aa: CAIRPGTGDGYTF
abundance: NA; d_gene: NA; v_gene: TRBV6-2/TRBV6-3; j_gene: TRBJ2-1; CDR3nt: TGTGCCAGCAGTTGGACGGATGCATTCATGGTACTCGGCAATGAGCAGTTCTTC; CDR3aa: CASSWTDAFMVLGNEQFF
abundance: few; d_gene: TRBD2; v_gene: TRBV12-3/TRBV12-4; j_gene: TRBJ2-7; CDR3nt: TGTGCCAGCAGCATCGGACTAGCGGGACCAACCTACGAGCAGTACTTC; CDR3aa: CASSIGLAGPTYEQYF
abundance: few; d_gene: TRBD2; v_gene: TRBV7-2; j_gene: TRBJ2-4; CDR3nt: TGTGCCAGCAGCCACCAACCTAGCGGGAGGGTCAGGAACATTCAGTACTTC; CDR3aa: CASSHQPSGRVRNIQYF
abundance: few; d_gene: TRBD1; v_gene: TRBV12-3/TRBV12-4; j_gene: TRBJ1-1; CDR3nt: TGTGCCAGCAGTTCGGGACAGGGCTGGGGGGCTGAAGCTTTCTTT; CDR3aa: CASSSGQGWGAEAFF
abundance: NA; d_gene: NA; v_gene: TRBV7-6; j_gene: TRBJ1-5; CDR3nt: TGTGCCAGCAGCTTAGAGGGGAAGAACAATCAGCCCCAGCATTTT; CDR3aa: CASSLEGKNNQPQHF
abundance: many; d_gene: NA; v_gene: TRBV5-1; j_gene: TRBJ2-1; CDR3nt: TGCGCCAGCAGCTTGGTAGGGACGTCCTACAATGAGCAGTTCTTC; CDR3aa: CASSLVGTSYNEQFF